This note documents a single T cell receptor (beta chain) sequence. This specimen comes from a study of blood T cell repertoires in COVID-19. The data were produced by immunoSEQ multiplex PCR, yet TCRdb's version contains in-frame clones alone and is incomplete. This table has 25,000 to 35,000 clones, more than 70% appearing once. Sequencing was done on a sample of peripheral blood. This clonotype originated in a boy between 2 and 10 years old with active or convalescent COVID-19.

CDR3 DNA sequence: TGTGCCAGCAGTTCGACCGGGTCTGGGGCCAACGTCCTGACTTTC. As protein: CASSSTGSGANVLTF. The chain couples TRBV27 to TRBJ2-6; D remains unclear. With 4 bases removed from V and 1 base from J, the gap between germline ends came to 8 bases. The CDR3 loop spans 15 amino acids. The germline CDR1 and CDR2 sequences are MNHEY and SMNVEV (reference sequence).